The 17 T cell receptor beta chains reported below all come from one sample, sequenced in a study of cytomegalovirus exposure and HLA in healthy donors. Primers for the PCR totalled 60 Vbeta and 13 Jbeta. Repertoires were generated with immunoSEQ multiplex PCR, while TCRdb's copy carries only in-frame clones and drops some. The sample holds 100,000 to 150,000 clones, less than 20% seen once. The sample comprised PBMCs. All receptors come from a woman under 30 in good health and CMV-seronegative.

This clone was counted only a few times. The rearrangement links TRBV2 to TRBJ1-2; possibly TRBD1 for D (5 bases). The germline V gene has CDR1 SNHLY and CDR2 FYNNEI. CDR3 size: 12 residues. The V gene lost 6 bases and the J gene lost 4 bases, with 9 bases spanning the gap. CDR3 bases: TGTGCCAGCAGGGACGACAGCTATGGCTACACCTTC. Amino acids: CASRDDSYGYTF.

This clone was seen a few times. The genes are TRBV5-8 and TRBJ1-5; D is unresolved. The CDR3 is 14 residues long. CDR1 and CDR2 (germline): SGHTS, YDEGEE. V lost 1 base and J lost 2, with 7 bases in between. The CDR3 DNA reads as TGTGCCAGCAGCTTGCGAGGGCGCAATCAGCCCCAGCATTTT. Translated: CASSLRGRNQPQHF.

This chain links TRBV30 with TRBJ2-2, with 8 bases that match TRBD1. V shed 3 bases and J 3 bases; nucleotides not matched to a gene: 6. This CDR3 is built from 15 residues. CDR1 is GTSNPN, CDR2 SVGIG, per germline (reference sequence). The CDR3 DNA reads TGTGCCTGGAGCCGGAACAGGGGGGACACCGGGGAGCTGTTTTTT. Protein product: CAWSRNRGDTGELFF.

There are a few counts of this clone. The chain carries TRBV13 and TRBJ2-2, with TRBD2 identical over 13 bases. The V segment lost 1 base and the J segment 1 base; nucleotides outside the gene matches: 3. CDR1 is PRHDT, CDR2 FYEKMQ, per germline (reference sequence). CDR3 length equals 18 residues. CDR3 sequence: CASSLVGLAGLNTGELFF. For the CDR3, the DNA is TGTGCCAGCAGCTTAGTGGGACTAGCGGGGTTGAACACCGGGGAGCTGTTTTTT. The variable domain in full, completed from reference TRBV13 and TRBJ2-2, reads AAGVIQSPRHLIKEKRETATLKCYPIPRHDTVYWYQQGPGQDPQFLISFYEKMQSDKGSIPDRFSAQQFSDYHSELNMSSLELGDSALYFCASSLVGLAGLNTGELFFGEGSRLTVL.

This clone has more than one count but fewer than ten. The rearrangement links TRBV7-3 to TRBJ1-1; D may be TRBD1 (5 bases). V lost 6 bases to trimming and J lost 1 base, with 9 bases between them. The CDR3 runs to 13 residues. Germline V CDR1 and CDR2: SGHTA, FQGTGA. DNA of the CDR3: TGTGCCAGCAGTTCTCAGGGGAACACTGAAGCTTTCTTT. It is translated as CASSSQGNTEAFF.

V usage is TRBV9 and J usage is TRBJ2-7; TRBD1 aligns across 8 bases. Trimming removed 5 bases from V and 5 bases from J; junction bases left unmatched: 21. The CDR3 consists of 18 residues. CDR1 is SGDLS and CDR2 is YYNGEE in the germline V gene. CDR3 DNA sequence: TGTGCCAGCAGTGGGGGGAACCTTATGGCAGGGGGCGCCGACGAGCAGTACTTC. Its translation: CASSGGNLMAGGADEQYF.

This chain connects TRBV6-1 to TRBJ2-7, with D tentatively TRBD2 (5 bases). Germline V gene data show CDR1 as MNHNS and CDR2 as SASEGT. V lost 1 base and J 7 bases, leaving 17 bases between the germline ends. This CDR3 is built from 15 residues. CDR3 sequence: CASSEEGSGSGEQYF. The DNA for the CDR3 is TGTGCCAGCAGTGAAGAGGGAAGTGGGTCGGGGGAGCAGTACTTC.

This clone appeared many times. The chain combines TRBV28 with TRBJ2-3; 10 bases align to TRBD1. The CDR3 consists of 16 residues. Unmatched junction bases numbered 11, after V lost 7 bases and J lost 4 bases. The germline V gene has CDR1 MDHEN and CDR2 SYDVKM. CDR3 sequence: CASTTGTGDSPDTQYF. The DNA of the CDR3 is TGTGCCAGCACCACCGGGACAGGGGATTCACCAGATACGCAGTATTTT.

Of note for this clone: Different DNA sequences within this sample yield the same CDR3. V usage is TRBV29-1 and J usage is TRBJ2-7; a possible D gene is TRBD2 (5 bases). CDR1 and CDR2 from the germline V gene are SQVTM and ANQGSEA. Trimming stripped 2 bases from V and 5 bases from J, with 7 bases between. The CDR3 has 11 residues. The DNA of the CDR3 is TGCAGCGTTGAACGAGGGAACGAGCAGTACTTC. Translation: CSVERGNEQYF.

This clone was detected a few times. The chain has TRBV27 and TRBJ2-1; weak D call: TRBD2 (7 bases). Trimming pared 7 bases from V and 10 bases from J, leaving 14 bases between. The germline V gene has CDR1 MNHEY and CDR2 SMNVEV (reference sequence). The CDR3 runs to 12 residues. The CDR3 DNA sequence: TGTGCCAGCAACTTTTGGGGGGGCGAGCAGTTCTTC. It encodes CASNFWGGEQFF.

This clone was detected a few times. The rearrangement joins TRBV6-1 to TRBJ1-1, with D uncertain. Germline assignment: CDR1 MNHNS and CDR2 SASEGT. V lost 6 bases, J lost 0 bases, and 11 bases lay in between. CDR3 length: 14 residues. The CDR3 sequence is CASRTSTMNTEAFF. Written as DNA, the CDR3 is TGTGCCAGCAGGACAAGTACCATGAACACTGAAGCTTTCTTT.

V gene TRBV4-3 combines with J gene TRBJ2-5; D not resolved. Trimming removed 1 base from V and 5 bases from J, with 8 bases in between. CDR1 and CDR2 from the germline V gene are LGHNA and YSLEER. The CDR3 sequence is 13 residues long. The CDR3 bases are TGCGCCAGCAGCCAAGGATTAAGCGAGACCCAGTACTTC. Translated: CASSQGLSETQYF.

There are a few counts of this clone. V gene TRBV27 combines with J gene TRBJ2-7; D uncertain. The germline V gene has CDR1 MNHEY and CDR2 SMNVEV (reference sequence). Trimming stripped 6 bases from V and 5 bases from J, with 14 bases between. The CDR3 has 13 residues. Here the CDR3 DNA reads TGTGCCAGCAGCCTCCAGGCTTTCCACGAGCAGTACTTC. Residues: CASSLQAFHEQYF.

The J gene is TRBJ2-1, the V gene TRBV5-5; D is unclear. The CDR3 loop spans 15 amino acids. V dropped 4 bases and J dropped 0 bases, with 11 bases sitting between them. Germline-derived CDR1 and CDR2 are SGHKS and YYEKEE (reference sequence). CDR3 residues: CASSQDSPSYNEQFF. CDR3 in DNA: TGTGCCAGCAGCCAAGACTCGCCCTCCTACAATGAGCAGTTCTTC.

The chain combines TRBV4-3 with TRBJ2-3, with D tentatively TRBD2 (7 bases). Trimming pared 0 bases from V and 7 bases from J, leaving 17 bases between. The CDR3 extends over 16 amino acids. Germline CDR1 LGHNA, CDR2 YSLEER. The CDR3 region has the DNA TGCGCCAGCAGCCAAGATCGGGCGGGGGCCAGGTATACGCAGTATTTT. Its translation: CASSQDRAGARYTQYF.

This clone was recorded a few times. Mismatch with germline at one junction end may stem from a read error. This chain joins TRBV28 and TRBJ2-1, with D possibly matching TRBD1 (6 bases). This CDR3 spans 15 amino acids. CDR1 and CDR2 (germline): MDHEN, SYDVKM. The CDR3: CASSRGVGGPVARVF. The DNA of the CDR3 is TGTGCCAGCAGTCGAGGGGTAGGGGGACCGGTCGCGCGGGTCTTC.

The rearrangement joins TRBV2 to TRBJ1-5; 7 bases line up with TRBD1. The CDR3 extends over 14 amino acids. V shed 8 bases and J 3 bases; nucleotides not matched to a gene: 7. Looked up from germline, CDR1 is SNHLY and CDR2 is FYNNEI. The CDR3 sequence is CASRWDSYNQPQHF. The CDR3 DNA sequence: TGTGCCAGCCGATGGGACAGTTACAATCAGCCCCAGCATTTT.